This is a list of T cell receptor beta chains from one sample in a study of immune evolution from preneoplasia to lung adenocarcinoma. Produced via immunoSEQ multiplex PCR; TCRdb's table is partial and in-frame only. The table lists 16,000 or so clones, 65% to 90% of them singletons. The sequencing sample was made of FFPE invasive lung adenocarcinoma tissue. All receptors come from an older person with invasive lung adenocarcinoma. CDR3s leave out the opening cysteine and the closing phenylalanine or tryptophan. For some rows the clone size is stated as once, few or many, or as a class when expanded; others skip it.

ASSFKGSGANVLT	TRBV5-1	NA
ASSPWTDYNEQF	TRBV7-2	once
ASSLAGVGSIYEQY	TRBV7-2	NA
VSSLHPGLAGGPTGELF	TRBV4-1	NA
ASSIVGSNQPQH	TRBV19	NA
ASRPTTGPGIDT	TRBV7-6	NA
ASSLSDPAGWDTQY	TRBV27	NA
ASRPGQGGGYT	TRBV27	NA
ASSGGLQMDTQY	TRBV9	NA
ASSQEGGRVLRAGT	TRBV4-2	NA
ATRTGLNYGYT	TRBV19	NA
ASSMGSFANEKLF	TRBV19	few
ASSQAGTANYGYT	TRBV4-1	NA
ASKVASNEQF	TRBV7-9	NA
ASSLGQGREQY	TRBV14	NA
ASRIQGGTGELF	TRBV19	NA
AWSRRGVTDTQY	TRBV30	NA
ASSASGTQRSYEQY	TRBV28	NA
ASSVASTSGTYEQY	TRBV9	NA
ASREAGRSYEQY	TRBV27	NA
ASSPRALGNNEQF	TRBV27	NA
ASSPLGTGIRTDTQY	TRBV11-2	NA
ASSSGQPVGTDTQY	TRBV11-3	NA
ASSLVGAVTEAF	TRBV7-9	NA
ASSIGSGGMNTEAF	TRBV19	NA
ATSSELDYEQY	TRBV15	NA
ASSPRKGGAEAF	TRBV18	NA
ASSQDLVGGQPQH	TRBV4-1	NA
ASSLTKGTGLYGYT	TRBV6-6	NA
SGRDGRNEKLF	TRBV29-1	NA
AWGRRRSLSTDTQY	TRBV30	NA
ASTLSRDQPQH	TRBV19	NA
ASGDRFSNQPQH	TRBV27	NA
ASSQFLGTSGRVNEQF	TRBV4-2	NA
ASSLFLETQY	TRBV5-1	NA
ASSGVAGAGEQY	TRBV11-2	NA
ASSPGDNEQF	TRBV6-6	NA
SVEPDRGRSKTQY	TRBV29-1	NA
ASAGGVSQF	TRBV11-2	NA
ASSLGPDNEQF	TRBV7-6	once
ASSKGGGGAYNEQF	TRBV21-1	NA
ASSNGGQRLNTEAF	TRBV21-1	NA